This T cell receptor beta chain is drawn from a study of blood T cell repertoires in COVID-19. Original processing methods: Cell counts per sample came from amplifying reference gene primers. Sequenced by immunoSEQ multiplex PCR; TCRdb stores in-frame clones only, minus some. The D gene and trimming were derived from the DNA, and the V and J assignments and clone size from that table. The sample gives 45,000 to 65,000 clones, more than 65% of which show up once; around 25% is in the top ten. V was pared by 5 bases and J by 2 bases, with 16 bases between. This CDR3 contains 15 residues. Germline V lookup: CDR1 LNHDA, CDR2 SQIVND (reference sequence).

The sequence came from a human donor in a cohort sampled during active COVID-19. V is TRBV19 and J is TRBJ2-7; D is perhaps TRBD2 (5 bases). Specimen: peripheral blood. DNA of the CDR3: TGTGCCAGTAGTCCCTCGCGAGCGGAGACCTACGAGCAGTACTTC. Amino acids: CASSPSRAETYEQYF.